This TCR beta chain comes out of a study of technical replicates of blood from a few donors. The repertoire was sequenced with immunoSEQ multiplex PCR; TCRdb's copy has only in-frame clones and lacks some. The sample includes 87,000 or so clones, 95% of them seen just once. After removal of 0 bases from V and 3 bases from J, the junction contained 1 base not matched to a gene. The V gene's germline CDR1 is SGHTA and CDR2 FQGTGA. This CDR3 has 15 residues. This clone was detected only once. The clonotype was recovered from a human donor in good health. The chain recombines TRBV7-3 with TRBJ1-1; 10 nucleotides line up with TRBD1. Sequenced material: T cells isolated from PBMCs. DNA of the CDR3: TGTGCCAGCAGCTTAACGACAGGGGGCCACACTGAAGCTTTCTTT. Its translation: CASSLTTGGHTEAFF.